This T cell receptor (beta chain) was sequenced during a study of blood T cell repertoires in COVID-19. Study at large: Sample material is recorded as cDNA or gDNA derived from T cells, B-cell-depleted T cells, or PBMCs.

Those enrolled, adults aged 18 to 89 years, came from about two dozen US areas. V was pared by 0 bases and J by 2 bases, with 13 bases of the junction left unmatched. Per germline, CDR1 MNHEY and CDR2 SVGEGT. This CDR3 region has 19 residues. The protocol was immunoSEQ multiplex PCR, while the TCRdb copy is restricted to in-frame clones and leaves out a portion. Of 200,000 to 300,000 clones in the sample, around 90% were seen once. This clonotype originated in a man in his fifties or sixties who had been exposed to COVID-19. Sequencing was carried out using PBMCs or T cells enriched from blood (not recorded which). The rearrangement links TRBV6-2 or TRBV6-3 to TRBJ2-3; 8 bases align to TRBD2. The DNA of the CDR3 is TGTGCCAGCAGTTACTCCCTGGGGATTAGCGGGGAAGACACAGATACGCAGTATTTT. Its translation is CASSYSLGISGEDTDTQYF.